The rows below give T cell receptor beta chains drawn from one sample of a study of blood T cell repertoires in COVID-19. Here immunoSEQ multiplex PCR was the method, and the copy in TCRdb shows in-frame clones only, minus some. The table shows about 280,000 clones, with 82% occurring only once. Sample: PBMCs or T cells enriched from blood (not recorded which). These receptors all stem from a man aged 35 to 55 who had been exposed to COVID-19. CDR3s include the opening cysteine and the closing phenylalanine or tryptophan. A D gene is named only where the DNA matches it firmly. Size values are once, few and many counts, or a class for expanded clones, and some rows have none.

D: TRBD1
J: TRBJ1-5
V: TRBV12-5
size: once
CDR3: CASGLVEGAAQHF
DNA: TGTGCTAGTGGTTTGGTAGAGGGGGCAGCCCAGCATTTT

D: TRBD1
J: TRBJ1-5
V: TRBV24-1
size: .
CDR3: CATSDMVRGQSTDQPQHF
DNA: TGTGCCACCAGTGATATGGTGAGGGGACAGAGTACGGATCAGCCCCAGCATTTT

D: TRBD1
J: TRBJ2-1
V: TRBV5-5
size: .
CDR3: CASSYDRGFHNEQFF
DNA: TGTGCCAGCAGTTACGACAGGGGGTTCCACAATGAGCAGTTCTTC

D: .
J: TRBJ2-3
V: TRBV7-6
size: .
CDR3: CASSKGNTDTQYF
DNA: TGTGCCAGCAGCAAGGGGAACACAGATACGCAGTATTTT

D: TRBD2
J: TRBJ2-7
V: TRBV3-1/TRBV3-2
size: .
CDR3: CASSQDGTSGNYEQYF
DNA: TGTGCCAGCAGCCAAGATGGGACTAGCGGGAACTACGAGCAGTACTTC

D: TRBD1
J: TRBJ2-7
V: TRBV29-1
size: .
CDR3: CSVDGQGHNEQYF
DNA: TGCAGTGTCGACGGACAGGGACACAACGAGCAGTACTTC

D: .
J: TRBJ2-1
V: TRBV18
size: .
CDR3: CASSPAEAANEQFF
DNA: TGTGCCAGCTCACCAGCCGAGGCAGCCAATGAGCAGTTCTTC

D: TRBD1
J: TRBJ2-3
V: TRBV7-3
size: .
CDR3: CASSLNAPTGGTDTQYF
DNA: TGTGCCAGCAGCTTAAATGCCCCGACAGGGGGCACAGATACGCAGTATTTT

D: .
J: TRBJ2-2
V: TRBV7-9
size: .
CDR3: CASSLQGSGELFF
DNA: TGTGCCAGCAGCTTGCAGGGTTCCGGGGAGCTGTTTTTT

D: .
J: TRBJ2-7
V: TRBV7-8
size: once
CDR3: CASSWDTPYEQYF
DNA: TGTGCCAGCAGCTGGGACACACCCTACGAGCAGTACTTC

D: .
J: TRBJ1-2
V: TRBV12-3/TRBV12-4
size: once
CDR3: CASSFRDYGYTF
DNA: TGTGCCAGCAGTTTCAGGGATTATGGCTACACCTTC

D: .
J: TRBJ2-2
V: TRBV3-1/TRBV3-2
size: .
CDR3: CASSRITGNTGELFF
DNA: TGTGCCAGCAGCCGCATAACTGGGAACACCGGGGAGCTGTTTTTT

D: TRBD1
J: TRBJ2-3
V: TRBV27
size: .
CDR3: CASSFTAGTGTDTQYF
DNA: TGTGCCAGCAGTTTTACCGCCGGGACAGGAACAGATACGCAGTATTTT

D: TRBD1
J: TRBJ2-2
V: TRBV30
size: .
CDR3: CASRTGRGELFF
DNA: TGTGCCTCACGGACAGGGCGGGGGGAGCTGTTTTTT

D: .
J: TRBJ2-7
V: TRBV6-5
size: .
CDR3: CASSYSPQQDQQYF
DNA: TGTGCCAGCAGTTACTCGCCACAACAGGATCAGCAGTACTTC

D: .
J: TRBJ2-7
V: TRBV12-3/TRBV12-4
size: .
CDR3: CASRSGGSYEQYF
DNA: TGTGCCAGCAGGTCCGGGGGCTCCTACGAGCAGTACTTC

D: .
J: TRBJ1-1
V: TRBV3-1/TRBV3-2
size: few
CDR3: CASSQSTGKRAFF
DNA: TGTGCCAGCAGCCAGTCCACAGGGAAGCGAGCTTTCTTT

D: .
J: TRBJ1-1
V: TRBV9
size: .
CDR3: CASSVVGGNTEAFF
DNA: TGTGCCAGCAGCGTAGTCGGGGGGAACACTGAAGCTTTCTTT

D: .
J: TRBJ1-1
V: TRBV3-1/TRBV3-2
size: few
CDR3: CASSQGREIEAFF
DNA: TGTGCCAGCAGCCAAGGGAGGGAGATTGAAGCTTTCTTT

D: TRBD1
J: TRBJ1-2
V: TRBV19
size: .
CDR3: CATETGRTYGYTF
DNA: TGTGCCACCGAGACAGGGCGTACCTATGGCTACACCTTC

D: .
J: TRBJ1-3
V: TRBV30
size: .
CDR3: CAWSVHWAGKSSGNTIYF
DNA: TGTGCCTGGAGTGTACACTGGGCGGGGAAGAGCTCTGGAAACACCATATATTTT

D: .
J: TRBJ1-2
V: TRBV7-2
size: .
CDR3: CASSTMAGNAYGYTF
DNA: TGTGCCAGCAGCACCATGGCAGGGAATGCCTATGGCTACACCTTC

D: .
J: TRBJ1-2
V: TRBV7-3
size: .
CDR3: CASSEQQGEDGYTF
DNA: TGTGCCAGCAGCGAACAACAGGGAGAGGATGGCTACACCTTC

D: TRBD1
J: TRBJ1-6
V: TRBV30
size: .
CDR3: CAWSVLGQGASPLHF
DNA: TGTGCCTGGAGTGTACTTGGACAGGGGGCTTCACCCCTCCACTTT

D: .
J: TRBJ2-1
V: TRBV11-3
size: .
CDR3: CASSLDQVRNEQFF
DNA: TGTGCCAGCAGCTTAGATCAGGTTAGAAATGAGCAGTTCTTC

D: .
J: TRBJ1-1
V: TRBV4-1
size: .
CDR3: CASSQGHSQRPEAFF
DNA: TGCGCCAGCAGCCAAGGCCACAGTCAAAGGCCTGAAGCTTTCTTT

D: .
J: TRBJ1-5
V: TRBV18
size: few
CDR3: CASSPGQSNQPQHF
DNA: TGTGCCAGCTCACCAGGGCAGAGCAATCAGCCCCAGCATTTT

D: TRBD1
J: TRBJ2-2
V: TRBV29-1
size: .
CDR3: CSVFPTTGTGVTGELFF
DNA: TGCAGCGTTTTCCCAACAACCGGGACAGGCGTCACCGGGGAGCTGTTTTTT

D: TRBD1
J: TRBJ1-1
V: TRBV12-5
size: .
CDR3: CASGKDRGTEAFF
DNA: TGTGCTAGTGGTAAGGACAGGGGGACTGAAGCTTTCTTT

D: .
J: TRBJ1-1
V: TRBV15
size: few
CDR3: CATSRDYGSMNTEAFF
DNA: TGTGCCACCAGCAGAGATTACGGGAGTATGAACACTGAAGCTTTCTTT

D: .
J: TRBJ1-1
V: TRBV30
size: .
CDR3: CACSLLNTEAFF
DNA: TGTGCCTGCTCCCTTCTGAACACTGAAGCTTTCTTT

D: .
J: TRBJ1-2
V: TRBV23-1
size: .
CDR3: CAWARPNYGYTF
DNA: TGCGCCTGGGCCCGACCTAACTATGGCTACACCTTC

D: .
J: TRBJ1-4
V: TRBV27
size: .
CDR3: CASSSGNSNEKLFF
DNA: TGTGCCAGCAGCTCCGGGAATTCTAATGAAAAACTGTTTTTT

D: TRBD1
J: TRBJ1-5
V: TRBV15
size: .
CDR3: CATSRVVGSTGGIQPQHF
DNA: TGTGCCACCAGCAGAGTGGTCGGATCGACAGGGGGCATCCAGCCCCAGCATTTT

D: TRBD2
J: TRBJ2-2
V: TRBV19
size: .
CDR3: CASSIQASGATGELFF
DNA: TGTGCCAGTAGTATCCAAGCCAGCGGGGCTACCGGGGAGCTGTTTTTT

D: .
J: TRBJ2-5
V: TRBV7-8
size: .
CDR3: CASSNSDSLQETQYF
DNA: TGTGCCAGCAGCAATTCGGACAGTCTCCAAGAGACCCAGTACTTC

D: TRBD2
J: TRBJ2-3
V: TRBV5-1
size: .
CDR3: CASNEAGTTDTQYF
DNA: TGCGCCAGCAATGAAGCGGGGACCACAGATACGCAGTATTTT

D: .
J: TRBJ2-2
V: TRBV3-1/TRBV3-2
size: .
CDR3: CASSQGSGGAAGELFF
DNA: TGTGCCAGCAGCCAAGGGTCGGGCGGGGCGGCCGGGGAGCTGTTTTTT

D: TRBD2
J: TRBJ2-7
V: TRBV9
size: .
CDR3: CASSVGLAGAYEQYF
DNA: TGTGCCAGCAGCGTAGGGCTAGCGGGAGCCTACGAGCAGTACTTC

D: .
J: TRBJ1-6
V: TRBV5-1
size: .
CDR3: CASSLDGGMNSPLHF
DNA: TGCGCCAGCAGCTTGGATGGGGGGATGAATTCACCCCTCCACTTT

D: .
J: TRBJ1-5
V: TRBV11-2
size: .
CDR3: CASSPTGSNQPQHF
DNA: TGTGCCAGCAGCCCGACAGGTAGCAATCAGCCCCAGCATTTT

D: TRBD2
J: TRBJ2-7
V: TRBV5-6
size: .
CDR3: CASRASGYEQYF
DNA: TGTGCCAGCAGGGCTAGCGGCTACGAGCAGTACTTC

D: TRBD2
J: TRBJ2-7
V: TRBV6-5
size: few
CDR3: CASSPSGGRGYEQYF
DNA: TGTGCCAGCAGTCCGTCTGGCGGGAGAGGGTACGAGCAGTACTTC

D: .
J: TRBJ1-2
V: TRBV28
size: once
CDR3: CASRTPDINYGYTF
DNA: TGTGCCAGCAGGACCCCGGACATTAACTATGGCTACACCTTC

D: TRBD1
J: TRBJ1-1
V: TRBV5-5
size: few
CDR3: CASSPLGQGAFNTEAFF
DNA: TGTGCCAGCAGCCCCCTGGGACAGGGGGCTTTTAACACTGAAGCTTTCTTT

D: .
J: TRBJ2-3
V: TRBV5-1
size: few
CDR3: CASSLGQSTDTQYF
DNA: TGCGCCAGCAGCTTGGGACAAAGCACAGATACGCAGTATTTT

D: .
J: TRBJ2-1
V: TRBV6-5
size: .
CDR3: CALSRSSYNEQFF
DNA: TGTGCCCTATCACGGAGCTCCTACAATGAGCAGTTCTTC

D: .
J: TRBJ1-5
V: TRBV5-8
size: once
CDR3: CASSLGLYLDSRNQPQHF
DNA: TGTGCCAGCAGCTTGGGACTCTACTTGGACAGCCGCAATCAGCCCCAGCATTTT

D: .
J: TRBJ1-1
V: TRBV5-1
size: few
CDR3: CASSATVNTEAFF
DNA: TGCGCCAGCAGCGCAACGGTGAACACTGAAGCTTTCTTT

D: .
J: TRBJ2-3
V: TRBV7-9
size: .
CDR3: CASSLFGGIGRTRNTQYF
DNA: TGTGCCAGCAGCTTATTTGGGGGCATCGGGAGGACCAGGAATACGCAGTATTTT